The clone carrying this T cell receptor beta chain was seen a handful of times. Antigen unknown. As for treatment: oral pan-JAK inhibitor, 5-10 mg twice daily. Investigators isolated RNA and reverse transcribed it into cDNA to act as the sequencing template. Sequenced by immunoSEQ multiplex PCR; TCRdb stores in-frame clones only, minus some. The table lists 270,000 or so clones, 55% to 75% of them singletons. The germline V gene has CDR1 MGHRA and CDR2 YSYEKL. Trimming took 4 bases from V and 6 from J, leaving 19 bases between them. The CDR3 contains 16 residues. These data originate in a study of CD8+ T cells in alopecia areata. Study as a whole: After 6 to 18 months of tofacitinib, follow-up continued 6 months off drug. Scoring treated patients' severity relied on the percentage of scalp area affected. The study's findings and limits: During tofacitinib treatment, many expanded lesional clones remained in scalp and blood. Baseline CD8+ expansion's link to response remains uncertain, as there was one nonresponder.

The sequence came from a human donor with alopecia areata. V is TRBV4-1 and J is TRBJ2-1; D remains ambiguous. The starting material was CD4+ T cells sorted from blood, obtained at week 24, from a patient treated with tofacitinib. CDR3 amino acids: CASSRGMGILGNEQFF. CDR3 coding DNA: TGCGCCAGCAGCCGAGGCATGGGCATCTTGGGCAATGAGCAGTTCTTC.